The subject of this entry is one TCR beta chain. This specimen comes from a study of siplizumab effects on memory and regulatory T cells. From germline, CDR1 is LNHDA and CDR2 SQIVND (reference sequence). Trimming cost V 3 bases and J 1 base, with 11 bases left between them. This CDR3 has 15 amino acids. Here immunoSEQ multiplex PCR was the method, and the copy in TCRdb shows in-frame clones only, minus some. The sample lists around 87,000 clones, about 90% occurring once. The rearrangement joins TRBV19 to TRBJ2-3; unclear D gene. The receptor's source is a human donor in good health. The sample taken for sequencing was CD4+ T cells sorted from blood. CDR3 in DNA: TGTGCCAGTAGTATCGAGTCGTCTCGCACAGATACGCAGTATTTT. Translation gives CASSIESSRTDTQYF.